This TCR beta chain derives from a study of blood T cell repertoires in COVID-19. Across the whole study: PBMCs, B-cell-depleted T cells, or T cells provided the cDNA or gDNA that made up the material.

The V and J ends lost 4 bases and 2 bases respectively, with 5 bases between them. There are 12 residues in the CDR3. Germline V CDR1 and CDR2: MDHEN, SYDVKM. Sequencing was performed with immunoSEQ multiplex PCR; in TCRdb, only in-frame clones are kept and a portion is missing. There are about 150,000 clones in the sample; approximately 90% occur only once, and approximately 4.3% lies in the top ten. This receptor was obtained from a woman in her forties who had been exposed to COVID-19. The specimen was PBMCs or T cells enriched from blood (not recorded which). This chain links TRBV28 with TRBJ1-2; D gene uncertain. The chain's CDR3 is CASSSRNYGYTF. CDR3 nucleotides: TGTGCCAGCAGTTCCCGGAACTATGGCTACACCTTC.